This T cell receptor (beta chain) was identified during a study of graft-versus-host responses after intestinal transplantation. The method was immunoSEQ multiplex PCR; TCRdb's version includes in-frame clones alone and lacks a portion of them. The data hold about 70,000 clones, with approximately 96% observed a single time. To note about this clone: What it binds is unknown.

Study conclusions and caveats: An association linked early post-transplant HvG declines with peak circulating GvH clone levels. Some GvH clones appeared in ileal mucosa or blood before recipient bone marrow.

Germline CDR1 reads MNHEY; CDR2 reads SVGAGI. This CDR3 spans 12 amino acids. With 7 bases clipped from V and 8 bases from J, the junction kept 7 bases outside the gene matches. V usage is TRBV6-5 and J usage is TRBJ1-2; 7 nucleotides align to TRBD1. This material consisted of unstimulated CD8+ T cells sorted from spleen or lymph node cells, taken before intestinal transplant. The origin of this receptor is a human donor who received an intestinal transplant. CDR3 residues: CASTQDRLGYTF. CDR3 nucleotides: TGTGCCAGCACCCAGGACAGGCTGGGCTACACCTTC.